A single sample is the source of the 22 T cell receptor beta chains below, sequenced in a study of T cells in Graves' hyperthyroidism and ophthalmopathy (dated by TCRdb to about 2019). The method was multiplex PCR. Sequenced on an Illumina HiSeq 2000. The TCR beta CDR3 regions were amplified from RNA transcripts. The first round of RT-PCR for the TCR CDR3 was performed with the HTBI primer set and the Qiagen OneStep RT-PCR kit. Clones were called with MiXCR by TCRdb after fastp trimmed the public reads at Q25, and only in-frame beta chains were retained. Entries that share a CDR3 protein sequence are merged under the most common genes and DNA. Within this sample are 380,000 or so distinct CDR3 sequences, with about 19% of them counted one time only. Together, the top ten hold 3.5% to 4% of the sample. Input material: blood. The receptors come from a young woman with Graves' hyperthyroidism.

The J gene is TRBJ2-7, the V gene TRBV11-2; 16 bases agree with TRBD2. V lost 6 bases to trimming and J lost 3 bases; unmatched junction nucleotides: 8. The V gene's germline CDR1 is SGHAT and CDR2 FQNNGV. CDR3 length: 17 amino acids. DNA for the CDR3: TGTGCCAGCAGACAAGCCGGGACTAGCGGGGGGGGCTACGAGCAGTACTTC. Its translation is CASRQAGTSGGGYEQYF. Full variable domain (missing parts from reference TRBV11-2 and TRBJ2-7): EAGVAQSPRYKIIEKRQSVAFWCNPISGHATLYWYQQILGQGPKLLIQFQNNGVVDDSQLPKDRFSAERLKGVDSTLKIQPAKLEDSAVYLCASRQAGTSGGGYEQYFGPGTRLTVT.

This clonotype occurred many times. This CDR3 is CASSAGWTEAFF. The DNA of the CDR3 is TGCGCCAGCAGCGCCGGGTGGACTGAAGCTTTCTTT. V and J are TRBV5-1 and TRBJ1-1; D unresolved. The V and J ends lost 4 bases and 5 bases respectively, with 9 bases between them. CDR1 is SGHRS, CDR2 YFSETQ, per germline. The CDR3 contains 12 residues.

This clonotype was counted many times. In DNA, the CDR3 is TGTGCCACCAGCAGCAGGGCCCGGGGTCCATGGACTGAAGCTTTCTTT. Protein sequence: CATSSRARGPWTEAFF. This chain uses TRBV15 with TRBJ1-1; possibly TRBD1 for D (5 bases). CDR1 LNHNV and CDR2 YYDKDF come from the germline V gene (reference sequence). V lost 3 bases to trimming and J lost 5 bases, with 19 bases between them. The CDR3 length is 16 residues.

Worth noting for this clonotype: This may stem from a read error, because a much larger clone lies one nucleotide away. Here the CDR3 omits its conserved ending phenylalanine or tryptophan, so a read error is the likely source. The rearrangement joins TRBV13 to TRBJ1-3, with 7 bases identical to TRBD1. The CDR3 is made up of 16 amino acids. V dropped 3 bases and J dropped 0; count of bases not matched to a gene: 5. Germline CDR1 and CDR2: PRHDT and FYEKMQ (reference sequence). The CDR3 region is CASSFTGVSSGNTIYL. The CDR3, as DNA: TGTGCCAGCAGCTTCACAGGGGTCTCCTCTGGAAACACCATATATTTG.

This clonotype was observed at least ten times. This sequence joins TRBV2 and TRBJ1-2; D call uncertain. Germline V gives CDR1 SNHLY, CDR2 FYNNEI. The CDR3 covers 15 residues. V lost 3 bases and J 0 bases, leaving 11 bases between the germline ends. In nucleotides, the CDR3 is TGTGCCAGCAGTGAGTCGGTCGTCCCTAACTATGGCTACACCTTC. Protein: CASSESVVPNYGYTF.

The chain has TRBV24-1 and TRBJ2-5, with 7 bases that match TRBD2. The ends lost 3 bases at V and 1 base at J; junction bases unmatched: 7. Germline CDR1 KGHDR, CDR2 SFDVKD. CDR3 length: 16 amino acids. CDR3 protein: CATSDPRTGGQETQYF. CDR3 nucleotide sequence: TGTGCCACCAGTGATCCCCGGACGGGAGGCCAAGAGACCCAGTACTTC.

This clonotype appeared many times. The V and J genes are TRBV7-2 and TRBJ2-7; D might be TRBD1 (5 bases). This CDR3 has 14 residues. Germline lookup yields CDR1 SGHTA and CDR2 FQGNSA. Deletions cut 2 bases from V and 2 bases from J, with 10 bases between. Here the CDR3 reads CASSLLAGTYEQYF. CDR3 nucleotides: TGTGCCAGCAGCTTACTTGCAGGGACCTACGAGCAGTACTTC.

In its sample, this clonotype was seen many times. The chain is built from TRBV20-1 and TRBJ2-7; no definite D call. Trimming left V 0 bases short and J 2 bases short, with 11 bases between. This CDR3 comprises 14 residues. Germline lookup yields CDR1 DFQATT and CDR2 SNEGSKA (reference sequence). CDR3 protein: CSARDPYDAYEQYF. The CDR3 nucleotides are TGCAGTGCTAGAGATCCCTACGATGCCTACGAGCAGTACTTC.

This clonotype was recorded many times. The rearrangement links TRBV27 to TRBJ1-5; D remains unclear. Per the germline V gene, CDR1 is MNHEY and CDR2 is SMNVEV (reference sequence). There are 15 residues in the CDR3. Trimming removed 6 bases at V and 5 bases at J, with 17 bases between. CDR3 nucleotide sequence: TGTGCCAGCAGCCCCATCGCCAGGAGCGATCAGCCCCAGCATTTT. Translating gives CASSPIARSDQPQHF.

Many counts were recorded for this clonotype. V is TRBV3-1 and J is TRBJ2-2; weak D call: TRBD2 (5 bases). The V and J ends lost 4 bases and 6 bases respectively, with 12 bases between them. Looked up from germline, CDR1 is LGHDT and CDR2 is YNNKEL (reference sequence). This CDR3 contains 14 residues. DNA for the CDR3: TGTGCCAGCAGCCGACTGGGAGATGCCGGGGAGCTGTTTTTT. The encoded protein is CASSRLGDAGELFF.

The sample holds many counts of this clonotype. V is TRBV12-3 or TRBV12-4 and J is TRBJ1-1, with a weak D call TRBD1 (5 bases). There are 13 residues in the CDR3. With 3 bases removed from V and 4 bases from J, the gap between germline ends came to 9 bases. The CDR3 spells CASSLGGRTEAFF. Here the CDR3 DNA reads TGTGCCAGCAGTTTGGGGGGTCGCACTGAAGCTTTCTTT.

For this clonotype: A much larger clone lies a single base off, so this may be a read error. This chain joins TRBV11-3 and TRBJ1-1; 7 bases map to TRBD1. CDR1 SGHNT and CDR2 YENEEA come from the germline V gene. CDR3 length equals 14 residues. This CDR3 is CASSLAAGGTEACF. In DNA form, the CDR3 reads TGTGCCAGCAGCTTAGCCGCAGGGGGGACTGAAGCTTGCTTT.

At least ten counts were recorded for this clonotype. The chain employs TRBV15 and TRBJ2-5; 15 bases fit TRBD2. The ends lost 3 bases at V and 4 bases at J; junction bases unmatched: 6. The CDR3 consists of 17 residues. Germline CDR1 reads LNHNV; CDR2 reads YYDKDF (reference sequence). CDR3 residues: CATSRGLAGGARETQYF. The CDR3 DNA reads TGTGCCACCAGCAGGGGACTAGCGGGGGGCGCACGAGAGACCCAGTACTTC.

This clonotype was detected ten times or more. The chain combines TRBV12-3 or TRBV12-4 with TRBJ1-2, with D possibly being TRBD1 (6 bases). V lost 5 bases, J lost 8 bases, and 18 bases lay in between. The CDR3 loop spans 14 amino acids. The CDR3 region is CASSPGGGRRGYTF. The DNA for the CDR3 is TGTGCCAGCAGTCCTGGAGGGGGACGGCGCGGCTACACCTTC.

This clonotype came up many times. This CDR3 is CASSSPNGQGRDEQYF. As DNA, the CDR3 is TGTGCCAGCAGTTCCCCCAACGGACAGGGAAGGGACGAGCAGTACTTC. This chain connects TRBV28 to TRBJ2-7; 8 bases align to TRBD1. The CDR3 has 16 residues. The J segment lost 5 bases and the V segment lost 4 bases, leaving 13 bases of the junction unmatched. Germline V gene data show CDR1 as MDHEN and CDR2 as SYDVKM.

Only a few counts were recorded for this clonotype. The chain joins TRBV10-3 to TRBJ1-1; weak D call: TRBD1 (6 bases). The CDR3 loop spans 16 amino acids. The germline V and J ends were trimmed by 4 bases and 1 base, with 16 bases remaining between them. Germline V CDR1 and CDR2: ENHRY, SYGVKD. This CDR3 reads CAISGPLTGSNTEAFF. The CDR3, as DNA: TGTGCCATCAGTGGCCCCCTAACAGGGTCGAACACTGAAGCTTTCTTT.

This clonotype was counted at least ten times. The chain joins TRBV7-6 to TRBJ2-3, with TRBD2 matching 11 bases. In germline, CDR1 is SGHVS, CDR2 FNYEAQ. CDR3 length: 15 residues. Germline trimming cut 4 bases from V and 8 bases from J; bases unmatched to any gene: 8. CDR3 residues: CASSSPTSGAFTQYF. In DNA, the CDR3 is TGTGCCAGCAGCTCCCCGACTAGCGGGGCTTTTACGCAGTATTTT.

This clonotype occurred many times. The CDR3 reads CASSRTGYEQYF. CDR3 DNA: TGTGCCAGCAGCAGGACTGGTTACGAGCAGTACTTC. The chain couples TRBV28 to TRBJ2-7; possibly TRBD2 for D (5 bases). CDR3 size: 12 residues. V lost 6 bases, J lost 4 bases, and 10 bases lay in between. Germline V lookup: CDR1 MDHEN, CDR2 SYDVKM.

This clonotype was observed many times. The rearrangement joins TRBV30 to TRBJ1-5; D call uncertain. The CDR3 extends over 15 amino acids. Germline V gene lookup returns CDR1 GTSNPN and CDR2 SVGIG (reference sequence). V lost 0 bases to trimming and J lost 0 bases, with 9 bases between them. The CDR3 sequence is CAWSVDSISNQPQHF. The CDR3 coding sequence is TGTGCCTGGAGTGTAGATAGCATTAGCAATCAGCCCCAGCATTTT.

This clonotype appeared a single time. The chain couples TRBV5-1 to TRBJ1-1, with 8 bases fitting TRBD1. The V and J ends lost 4 bases and 6 bases, in that order; junction bases with no gene match: 17. The germline V gene encodes CDR1 SGHRS and CDR2 YFSETQ. The CDR3 is 17 amino acids. As DNA, the CDR3 is TGCGCCAGCAGCCCCGGGACAGGAGGCCTCTTCTCCTCTGAAGCTTTCTTT. Translation: CASSPGTGGLFSSEAFF.

This clonotype was counted many times. This chain joins TRBV2 and TRBJ1-1; no clear D. The ends were cut back, 7 bases at V and 4 bases at J, with 13 bases in the middle. Germline V lookup: CDR1 SNHLY, CDR2 FYNNEI. The CDR3 length is 13 residues. Written as DNA, the CDR3 is TGTGCCAGCATGAGGCCAGTTGCCACTGAAGCTTTCTTT. Its translation is CASMRPVATEAFF.

This sequence joins TRBV19 and TRBJ1-1; D is uncertain. The CDR3 consists of 12 residues. Germline assignment: CDR1 LNHDA and CDR2 SQIVND (reference sequence). Trimming cost V 3 bases and J 5 bases, with 7 bases left between them. CDR3 amino acids: CASSIAGTEAFF. As DNA, the CDR3 is TGTGCCAGTAGTATCGCCGGGACTGAAGCTTTCTTT.